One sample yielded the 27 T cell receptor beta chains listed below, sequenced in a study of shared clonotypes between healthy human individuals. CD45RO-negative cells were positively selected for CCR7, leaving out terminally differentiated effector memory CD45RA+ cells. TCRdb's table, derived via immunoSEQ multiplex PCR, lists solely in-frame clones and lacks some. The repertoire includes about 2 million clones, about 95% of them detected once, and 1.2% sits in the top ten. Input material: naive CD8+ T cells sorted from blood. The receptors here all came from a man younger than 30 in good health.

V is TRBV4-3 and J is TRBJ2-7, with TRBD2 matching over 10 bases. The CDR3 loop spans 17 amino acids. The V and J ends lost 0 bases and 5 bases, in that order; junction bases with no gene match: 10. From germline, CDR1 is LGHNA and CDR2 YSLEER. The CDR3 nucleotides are TGCGCCAGCAGCCAAGATCTTGGGACTAGCGAAGGGGACGAGCAGTACTTC. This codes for CASSQDLGTSEGDEQYF.

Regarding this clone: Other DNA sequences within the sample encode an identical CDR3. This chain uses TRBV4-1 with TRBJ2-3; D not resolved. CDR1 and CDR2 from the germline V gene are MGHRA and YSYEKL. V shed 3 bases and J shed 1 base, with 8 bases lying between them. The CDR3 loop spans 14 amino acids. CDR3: CASSQVVGTDTQYF. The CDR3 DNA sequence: TGCGCCAGCAGCCAGGTGGTGGGCACAGATACGCAGTATTTT.

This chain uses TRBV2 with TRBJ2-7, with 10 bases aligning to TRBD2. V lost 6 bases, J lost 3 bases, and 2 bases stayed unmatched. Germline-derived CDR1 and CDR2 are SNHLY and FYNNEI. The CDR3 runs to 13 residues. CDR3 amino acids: CASSLAGVYEQYF. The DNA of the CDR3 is TGTGCCAGCAGCCTAGCGGGAGTCTACGAGCAGTACTTC.

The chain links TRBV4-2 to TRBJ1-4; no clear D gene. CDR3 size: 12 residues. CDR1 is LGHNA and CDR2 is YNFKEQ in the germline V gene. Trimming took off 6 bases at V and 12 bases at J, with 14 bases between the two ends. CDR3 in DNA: TGTGCCAGCAGACGAGGGAGCGGGGAACTGTTTTTT. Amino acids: CASRRGSGELFF.

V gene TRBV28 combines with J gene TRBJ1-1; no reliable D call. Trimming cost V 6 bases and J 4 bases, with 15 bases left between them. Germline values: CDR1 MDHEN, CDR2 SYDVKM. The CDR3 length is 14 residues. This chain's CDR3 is CASRPIGRGTEAFF. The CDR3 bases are TGTGCCAGCAGGCCAATTGGACGAGGCACTGAAGCTTTCTTT.

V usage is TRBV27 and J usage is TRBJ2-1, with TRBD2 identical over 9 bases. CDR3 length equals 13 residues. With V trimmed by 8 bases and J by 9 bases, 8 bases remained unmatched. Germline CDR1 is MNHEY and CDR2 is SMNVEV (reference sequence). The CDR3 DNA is TGTGCCAGCTGGCGAGCGGGGGGAAGTGAGCAGTTCTTC. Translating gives CASWRAGGSEQFF.

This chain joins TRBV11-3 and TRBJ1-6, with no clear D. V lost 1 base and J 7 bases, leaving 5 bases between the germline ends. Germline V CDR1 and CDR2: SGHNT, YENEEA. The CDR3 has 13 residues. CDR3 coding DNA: TGTGCCAGCAGCTTAGGAGAAAATTCACCCCTCCACTTT. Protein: CASSLGENSPLHF.

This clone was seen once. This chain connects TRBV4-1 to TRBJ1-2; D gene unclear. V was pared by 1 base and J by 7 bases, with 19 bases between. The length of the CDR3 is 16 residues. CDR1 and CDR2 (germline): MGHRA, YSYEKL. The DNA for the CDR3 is TGCGCCAGCAGCCAAGGGCCAGTGCCTACGGGCCGTGGCTACACCTTC. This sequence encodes CASSQGPVPTGRGYTF.

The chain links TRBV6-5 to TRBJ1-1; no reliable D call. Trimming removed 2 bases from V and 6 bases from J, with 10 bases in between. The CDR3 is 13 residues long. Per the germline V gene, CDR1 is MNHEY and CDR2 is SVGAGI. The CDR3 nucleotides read TGTGCCAGCAGTTACCATGGGAGCGCTGAAGCTTTCTTT. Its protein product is CASSYHGSAEAFF.

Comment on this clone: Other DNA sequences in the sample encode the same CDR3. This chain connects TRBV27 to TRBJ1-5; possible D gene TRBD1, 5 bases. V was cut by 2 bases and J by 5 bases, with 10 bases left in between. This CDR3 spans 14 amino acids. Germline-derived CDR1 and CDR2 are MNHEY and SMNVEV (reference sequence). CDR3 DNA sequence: TGTGCCAGCAGTTTAGCAGGGACCCATCAGCCCCAGCATTTT. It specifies CASSLAGTHQPQHF.

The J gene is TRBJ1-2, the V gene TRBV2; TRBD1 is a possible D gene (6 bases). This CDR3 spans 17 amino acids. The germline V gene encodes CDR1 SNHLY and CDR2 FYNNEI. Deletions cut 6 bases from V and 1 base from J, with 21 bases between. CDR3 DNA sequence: TGTGCCAGCAGCGACCCCTCTCTACCACAGGGTAACTATGGCTACACCTTC. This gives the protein CASSDPSLPQGNYGYTF.

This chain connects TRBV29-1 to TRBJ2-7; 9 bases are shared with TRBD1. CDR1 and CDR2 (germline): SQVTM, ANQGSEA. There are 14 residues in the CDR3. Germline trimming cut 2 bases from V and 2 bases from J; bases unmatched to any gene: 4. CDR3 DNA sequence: TGCAGCGTTGAAAGGGACAGGGCCCCCTACGAGCAGTACTTC. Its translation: CSVERDRAPYEQYF.

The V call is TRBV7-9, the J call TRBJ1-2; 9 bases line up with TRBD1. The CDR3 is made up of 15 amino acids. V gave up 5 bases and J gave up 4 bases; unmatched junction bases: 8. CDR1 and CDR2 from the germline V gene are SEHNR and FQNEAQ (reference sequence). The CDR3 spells CASSPGTGPGYGYTF. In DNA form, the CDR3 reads TGTGCCAGCAGCCCAGGGACAGGGCCAGGCTATGGCTACACCTTC.

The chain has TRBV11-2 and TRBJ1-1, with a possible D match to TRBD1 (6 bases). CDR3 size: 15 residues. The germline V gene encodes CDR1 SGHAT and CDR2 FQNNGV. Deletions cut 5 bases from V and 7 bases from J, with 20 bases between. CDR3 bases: TGTGCCAGCAGCCTCCGGGACACCTCGCAAGGTGAAGCTTTCTTT. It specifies CASSLRDTSQGEAFF.

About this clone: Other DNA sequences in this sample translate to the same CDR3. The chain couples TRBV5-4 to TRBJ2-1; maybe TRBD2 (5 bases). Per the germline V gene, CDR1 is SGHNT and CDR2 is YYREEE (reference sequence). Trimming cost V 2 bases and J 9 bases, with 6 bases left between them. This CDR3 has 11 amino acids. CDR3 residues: CASSFRGEQFF. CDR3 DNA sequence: TGTGCCAGCAGCTTTCGGGGTGAGCAGTTCTTC.

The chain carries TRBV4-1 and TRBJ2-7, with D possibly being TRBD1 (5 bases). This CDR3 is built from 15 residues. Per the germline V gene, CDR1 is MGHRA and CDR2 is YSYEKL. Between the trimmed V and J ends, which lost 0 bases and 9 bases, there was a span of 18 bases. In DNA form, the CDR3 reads TGCGCCAGCAGCCAAGATGGCCAGGGTCTTACCGGGCAGTACTTC. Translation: CASSQDGQGLTGQYF.

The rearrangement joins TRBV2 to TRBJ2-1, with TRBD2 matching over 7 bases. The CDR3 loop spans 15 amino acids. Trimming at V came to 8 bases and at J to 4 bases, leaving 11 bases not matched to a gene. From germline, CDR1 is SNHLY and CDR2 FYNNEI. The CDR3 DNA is TGTGCCAGCCTATTAGGGACTACCCCATACAATGAGCAGTTCTTC. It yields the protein CASLLGTTPYNEQFF.

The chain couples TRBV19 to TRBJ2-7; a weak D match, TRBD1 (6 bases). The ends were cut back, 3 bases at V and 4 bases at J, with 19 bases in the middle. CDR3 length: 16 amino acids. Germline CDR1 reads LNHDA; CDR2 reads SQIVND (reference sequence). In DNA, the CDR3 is TGTGCCAGTAGTATGACTGGGGGTGAACAGGGTTACGAGCAGTACTTC. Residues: CASSMTGGEQGYEQYF.

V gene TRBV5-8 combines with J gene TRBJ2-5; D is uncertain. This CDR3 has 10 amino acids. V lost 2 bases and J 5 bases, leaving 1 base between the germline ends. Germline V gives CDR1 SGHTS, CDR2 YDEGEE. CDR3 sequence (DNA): TGTGCCAGCAGCTTTGAGACCCAGTACTTC. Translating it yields CASSFETQYF.

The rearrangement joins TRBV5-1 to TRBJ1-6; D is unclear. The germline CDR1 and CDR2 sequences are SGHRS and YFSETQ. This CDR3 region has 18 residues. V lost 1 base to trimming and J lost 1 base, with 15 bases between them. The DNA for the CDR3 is TGCGCCAGCAGCTTGACCCCAAGAGAGGAATCCTATAATTCACCCCTCCACTTT. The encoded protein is CASSLTPREESYNSPLHF.

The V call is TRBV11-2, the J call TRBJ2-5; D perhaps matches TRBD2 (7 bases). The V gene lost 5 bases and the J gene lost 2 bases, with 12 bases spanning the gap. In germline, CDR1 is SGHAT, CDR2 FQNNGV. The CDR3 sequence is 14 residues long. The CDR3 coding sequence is TGTGCCAGCAGCGGGAGGGGGTGGCAAGAGACCCAGTACTTC. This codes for CASSGRGWQETQYF.

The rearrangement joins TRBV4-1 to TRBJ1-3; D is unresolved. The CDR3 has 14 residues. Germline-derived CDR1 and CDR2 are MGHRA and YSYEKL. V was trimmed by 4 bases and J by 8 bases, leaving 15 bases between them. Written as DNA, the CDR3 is TGCGCCAGCAGCCCGGTCCAGGTTGAGGACACCATATATTTT. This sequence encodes CASSPVQVEDTIYF.

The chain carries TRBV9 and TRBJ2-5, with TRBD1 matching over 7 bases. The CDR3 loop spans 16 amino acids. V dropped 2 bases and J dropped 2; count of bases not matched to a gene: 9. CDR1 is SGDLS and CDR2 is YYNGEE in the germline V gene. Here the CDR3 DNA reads TGTGCCAGCAGCGTTTCACAGGGGTTGGCGCAAGAGACCCAGTACTTC. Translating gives CASSVSQGLAQETQYF.

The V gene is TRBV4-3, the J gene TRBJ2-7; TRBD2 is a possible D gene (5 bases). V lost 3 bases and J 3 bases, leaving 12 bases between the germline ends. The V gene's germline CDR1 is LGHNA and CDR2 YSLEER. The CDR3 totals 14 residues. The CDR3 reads CASSQTAGDYEQYF. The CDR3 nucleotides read TGCGCCAGCAGCCAGACGGCCGGGGACTACGAGCAGTACTTC.

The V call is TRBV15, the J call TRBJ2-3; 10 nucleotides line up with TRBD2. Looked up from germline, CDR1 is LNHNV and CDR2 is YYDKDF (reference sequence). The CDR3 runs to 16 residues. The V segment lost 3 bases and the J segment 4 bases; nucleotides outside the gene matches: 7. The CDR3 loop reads CATSSNSGGLADTQYF. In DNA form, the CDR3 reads TGTGCCACCAGCAGCAATAGCGGGGGGTTAGCAGATACGCAGTATTTT. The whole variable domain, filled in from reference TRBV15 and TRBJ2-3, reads DAMVIQNPRYQVTQFGKPVTLSCSQTLNHNVMYWYQQKSSQAPKLLFHYYDKDFNNEADTPDNFQSRRPNTSFCFLDIRSPGLGDTAMYLCATSSNSGGLADTQYFGPGTRLTVL.

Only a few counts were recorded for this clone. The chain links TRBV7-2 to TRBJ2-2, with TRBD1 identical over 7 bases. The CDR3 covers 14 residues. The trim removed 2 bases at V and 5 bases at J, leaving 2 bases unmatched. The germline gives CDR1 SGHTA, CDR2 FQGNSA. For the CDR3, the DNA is TGTGCCAGCAGCTTATCAGGGGGAACCGGGGAGCTGTTTTTT. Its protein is CASSLSGGTGELFF.

The CDR3 nucleotides read TGTGCCAGCAGCCCCATGGGGGCAGGTTCTGGAAACACCATATATTTT. Amino acids: CASSPMGAGSGNTIYF. The chain combines TRBV13 with TRBJ1-3; D might be TRBD1 (6 bases). Trimming removed 5 bases at V and 1 base at J, with 15 bases between. Germline V gene data show CDR1 as PRHDT and CDR2 as FYEKMQ (reference sequence). The CDR3 loop spans 16 amino acids.